One and the same sample provided the 29 T cell receptor beta chains below, sequenced in a study of T-cell reconstitution after alpha-beta-depleted transplantation in children (dated by TCRdb to 2016 to 2017). The sample's treatment or condition label, in plain terms: allogeneic hematopoietic cell transplantation with graft depleted of TCRalphabeta T cells and CD19 B cells. Libraries were made using PCR. The listed sequencing device is Illumina HiSeq 2500. TCR libraries were prepared with molecular barcoding, using unique molecular identifiers to normalize TCRbeta repertoire quantification. TCRdb applied fastp at Q25 and MiXCR to the public reads, then kept only in-frame beta chains. Each CDR3 protein appears once, grouped with its most common genes and DNA. The sample data list just under 150,000 distinct CDR3 sequences, and around 9% of these were observed just once. The top ten constitute 15% to 20% of the sample.

This specimen was PBMCs, mostly from graft donor cells, taken 180 days after TCRalphabeta/CD19-depleted stem cell transplant. These receptors were obtained from a female patient aged 2-15 years who had a stem cell transplant for congenital amegakaryocytic thrombocytopenia, so the T cells may come from the graft donor.

In its sample, this clonotype was seen many times. The chain combines TRBV20-1 with TRBJ2-1, with 8 bases fitting TRBD2. The CDR3 contains 15 residues. Germline V CDR1 and CDR2: DFQATT, SNEGSKA (reference sequence). J was trimmed by 4 bases and V by 3 bases; bases with no gene match: 8. As DNA, the CDR3 is TGCAGTGCTAGTCTCACCAAGCGGGGGTACAATGAGCAGTTCTTC. Amino acids: CSASLTKRGYNEQFF.

This clonotype was seen repeatedly, ten times or more. The chain links TRBV12-3 or TRBV12-4 to TRBJ1-6; TRBD1 matches 10 bases. The trim removed 6 bases at V and 9 bases at J, leaving 8 bases unmatched. The CDR3 sequence is 15 residues long. Written as DNA, the CDR3 is TGTGCCAGCAGCCGAGACGACAGGGGGCCTTCACCCCTCCACTTT. Amino acids: CASSRDDRGPSPLHF.

The rearrangement joins TRBV20-1 to TRBJ2-5; 7 bases agree with TRBD1. With 0 bases clipped from V and 2 bases from J, the junction kept 6 bases outside the gene matches. Germline CDR1 reads DFQATT; CDR2 reads SNEGSKA (reference sequence). The CDR3 covers 15 residues. As DNA, the CDR3 is TGCAGTGCTAGAGAAGGGGGCTGGGGACAAGAGACCCAGTACTTC. It codes for CSAREGGWGQETQYF.

In its sample, this clonotype was seen a few times. This rearrangement joins TRBV28 to TRBJ2-7, with 12 bases fitting TRBD2. The V gene's germline CDR1 is MDHEN and CDR2 SYDVKM. V dropped 5 bases and J dropped 0; count of bases not matched to a gene: 5. CDR3 length: 16 amino acids. Here the CDR3 DNA reads TGTGCCAGCAGTCCCTGGACTAGCGGGAACTCCTACGAGCAGTACTTC. Its translation: CASSPWTSGNSYEQYF. The variable domain in full, completed from reference TRBV28 and TRBJ2-7, reads DVKVTQSSRYLVKRTGEKVFLECVQDMDHENMFWYRQDPGLGLRLIYFSYDVKMKEKGDIPEGYSVSREKKERFSLILESASTNQTSMYLCASSPWTSGNSYEQYFGPGTRLTVT.

This clonotype was recorded a few times. The V gene is TRBV7-8, the J gene TRBJ2-7; tentative D call: TRBD2 (7 bases). Germline CDR1 is SGHVS and CDR2 is FQNEAQ. Deletions cut 1 base from V and 1 base from J, with 11 bases between. This CDR3 contains 15 residues. The CDR3 is CASSLVQGGSYEQYF. CDR3 DNA sequence: TGTGCCAGCAGCTTAGTACAGGGAGGGTCCTACGAGCAGTACTTC.

This clonotype was recorded at least ten times. The chain uses TRBV9 and TRBJ2-1; 11 bases agree with TRBD2. This CDR3 comprises 15 residues. V was clipped by 0 bases and J by 8 bases; unmatched bases: 4. Germline V lookup: CDR1 SGDLS, CDR2 YYNGEE. CDR3 sequence (DNA): TGTGCCAGCAGCGTAGCACTAGCGGGAGCTGATGAGCAGTTCTTC. It specifies CASSVALAGADEQFF.

Many counts were recorded for this clonotype. The DNA of the CDR3 is TGTGCCAAAGGAGGGCTGGGTCGGATTCGCACAGATACGCAGTATTTT. Encoded protein: CAKGGLGRIRTDTQYF. This sequence joins TRBV5-6 and TRBJ2-3; tentatively, D is TRBD2 (6 bases). This CDR3 has 16 amino acids. The V end lost 9 bases, the J end lost 1 base, and 21 bases lay between the germline ends. The germline gives CDR1 SGHDT, CDR2 YYEEEE.

This clonotype was counted ten times or more. The CDR3 here is CASSLEGVTEAFF. CDR3 DNA sequence: TGCGCCAGCAGCTTGGAGGGGGTCACTGAAGCTTTCTTT. The chain has TRBV5-1 and TRBJ1-1; D may be TRBD1 (6 bases). Per the germline V gene, CDR1 is SGHRS and CDR2 is YFSETQ. Trimming shortened V by 0 bases and J by 4 bases, and 7 bases separated the two germline ends. This CDR3 comprises 13 residues.

The table lists this clonotype with many counts. The genes are TRBV29-1 and TRBJ1-1; D is unresolved. The length of the CDR3 is 11 residues. With 7 bases removed from V and 7 bases from J, the gap between germline ends came to 13 bases. Looked up from germline, CDR1 is SQVTM and CDR2 is ANQGSEA. The CDR3 here is CSGRGPFEAFF. The CDR3 DNA reads as TGCAGCGGGAGAGGACCTTTTGAAGCTTTCTTT.

Many counts were recorded for this clonotype. The chain employs TRBV12-3 or TRBV12-4 and TRBJ1-1; 9 bases are shared with TRBD1. This CDR3 is built from 13 residues. V shed 4 bases and J 3 bases; nucleotides not matched to a gene: 0. The CDR3, as DNA: TGTGCCAGCAGTTGGGACAGGGACACTGAAGCTTTCTTT. Translation gives CASSWDRDTEAFF.

This clonotype was detected ten times or more. In nucleotides, the CDR3 is TGCAGCGTTGCCTGGGGAAACACTGAAGCTTTCTTT. Translated: CSVAWGNTEAFF. This chain links TRBV29-1 with TRBJ1-1, with no clear D. V was cut by 4 bases and J by 2 bases, with 8 bases left in between. This CDR3 spans 12 amino acids. Germline V CDR1 and CDR2: SQVTM, ANQGSEA.

The V call is TRBV10-3, the J call TRBJ2-2, with 10 nucleotides matching TRBD1. Losses at the gene ends were 3 bases for V and 6 bases for J; bases not matched to a gene: 10. Germline V gene sequence: CDR1 ENHRY, CDR2 SYGVKD. The CDR3 runs to 17 residues. CDR3 coding DNA: TGTGCCATCAGTGACGTAGGTCGGGACAGGGGTTCCGGGGAGCTGTTTTTT. As protein: CAISDVGRDRGSGELFF.

At least ten counts were recorded for this clonotype. The rearrangement uses TRBV11-1 and TRBJ2-1; D is ambiguous. This CDR3 comprises 18 residues. Trimming left V 1 base short and J 7 bases short, with 23 bases between. Germline CDR1 reads SGHAT; CDR2 reads FQDESV (reference sequence). CDR3 sequence: CASSLVGELLRRRNEQFF. The CDR3 region has the DNA TGTGCCAGCAGCTTAGTTGGGGAACTTTTAAGGAGACGGAATGAGCAGTTCTTC.

This clonotype was picked up many times. The chain carries TRBV29-1 and TRBJ2-7; D gene unclear. The V end was cut by 0 bases, the J end by 4 bases, with 10 bases between. This CDR3 has 13 amino acids. Germline V gene lookup returns CDR1 SQVTM and CDR2 ANQGSEA. CDR3 nucleotides: TGCAGCGTTGAAGAGGCGTGGGGATACGAGCAGTACTTC. It encodes CSVEEAWGYEQYF.

In its sample, this clonotype was seen many times. DNA for the CDR3: TGTGCCAGCAGCTTTATCAGGACGGAAATCTATGGCTACACCTTC. Protein product: CASSFIRTEIYGYTF. The chain combines TRBV7-8 with TRBJ1-2, with D unresolved. Trimming removed 3 bases at V and 4 bases at J, with 15 bases between. The CDR3 is 15 amino acids. CDR1 and CDR2 from the germline V gene are SGHVS and FQNEAQ.

The sample holds many counts of this clonotype. The gene calls are TRBV7-9 and TRBJ1-4, with D unresolved. Germline V gene data show CDR1 as SEHNR and CDR2 as FQNEAQ (reference sequence). V gave up 3 bases and J gave up 0 bases, with 2 bases separating them. This CDR3 is 13 amino acids long. Here the CDR3 reads CASSLTTNEKLFF. CDR3 coding DNA: TGTGCCAGCAGCTTGACAACTAATGAAAAACTGTTTTTT.

This chain uses TRBV12-3 or TRBV12-4 with TRBJ1-1, with D unclear. The CDR3 has 13 amino acids. Trimming shortened V by 2 bases and J by 5 bases, and 9 bases separated the two germline ends. The CDR3 loop reads CASSLKGWTEAFF. CDR3 nucleotide sequence: TGTGCCAGCAGTTTAAAAGGGTGGACTGAAGCTTTCTTT.

This clonotype was recorded many times. The genes are TRBV29-1 and TRBJ2-3; D gene unclear. Per germline, CDR1 SQVTM and CDR2 ANQGSEA. The CDR3 has 13 amino acids. V shed 4 bases and J shed 3 bases, with 11 bases lying between them. DNA of the CDR3: TGCAGCGTTGTGGAATTCGGTACAGATACGCAGTATTTT. As protein: CSVVEFGTDTQYF.

Relative to its sample, this clonotype is medium-sized. This chain links TRBV10-3 with TRBJ1-6, with D maybe TRBD1 (5 bases). The V and J ends lost 0 bases and 6 bases respectively, with 12 bases between them. Germline V gives CDR1 ENHRY, CDR2 SYGVKD. The CDR3 consists of 16 residues. CDR3 in DNA: TGTGCCATCAGTGAGTCCCGACAGAAACTTAATTCACCCCTCCACTTT. Its translation is CAISESRQKLNSPLHF.

This clonotype has a count of ten or more. The chain has TRBV5-1 and TRBJ1-2; D is ambiguous. The germline gives CDR1 SGHRS, CDR2 YFSETQ. V lost 4 bases, J lost 6 bases, and 13 bases lay in between. This CDR3 is built from 13 residues. In nucleotides, the CDR3 is TGCGCCAGCAGCCTCCGTGGAGACCATGGCTACACCTTC. Its translation: CASSLRGDHGYTF. The whole variable domain, filled in from reference TRBV5-1 and TRBJ1-2, reads KAGVTQTPRYLIKTRGQQVTLSCSPISGHRSVSWYQQTPGQGLQFLFEYFSETQRNKGNFPGRFSGRQFSNSRSEMNVSTLELGDSALYLCASSLRGDHGYTFGSGTRLTVV.

This clonotype was counted at least ten times. The chain carries TRBV5-5 and TRBJ2-3, with a possible D match to TRBD2 (5 bases). The CDR3 covers 16 residues. V was trimmed by 0 bases and J by 3 bases, leaving 14 bases between them. Germline V gene data show CDR1 as SGHKS and CDR2 as YYEKEE (reference sequence). Here the CDR3 reads CASSLVRGRGTDTQYF. DNA for the CDR3: TGTGCCAGCAGCTTGGTACGAGGGCGCGGTACAGATACGCAGTATTTT. Based on the CDR3 plus reference TRBV5-5 and TRBJ2-3, the full variable domain is DAGVTQSPTHLIKTRGQQVTLRCSPISGHKSVSWYQQVLGQGPQFIFQYYEKEERGRGNFPDRFSARQFPNYSSELNVNALLLGDSALYLCASSLVRGRGTDTQYFGPGTRLTVL.

This clonotype appeared a few times. The V gene is TRBV10-3, the J gene TRBJ2-7; D is possibly TRBD1 (6 bases). Trimming took off 6 bases at V and 0 bases at J, with 9 bases between the two ends. Germline assignment: CDR1 ENHRY and CDR2 SYGVKD. CDR3 length: 13 amino acids. The DNA of the CDR3 is TGTGCCATCAGCCGGACAGCCTCCTACGAGCAGTACTTC. Its translation: CAISRTASYEQYF.

In its sample, this clonotype was seen many times. CDR3 protein: CASSRTVNSNQPQHF. The CDR3 coding sequence is TGTGCCAGCAGTCGGACAGTCAATAGCAATCAGCCCCAGCATTTT. V gene TRBV4-2 combines with J gene TRBJ1-5, with a possible D match to TRBD1 (6 bases). Per germline, CDR1 LGHNA and CDR2 YNFKEQ. CDR3 length: 15 amino acids. V lost 6 bases, J lost 0 bases, and 12 bases lay in between.

This clonotype appeared many times. This sequence joins TRBV7-2 and TRBJ2-5; D remains ambiguous. The CDR3 sequence is 16 residues long. Germline CDR1 reads SGHTA; CDR2 reads FQGNSA. The V and J ends lost 2 bases and 5 bases respectively, with 18 bases between them. CDR3 in DNA: TGTGCCAGCAGCTTATTCTCCGGCAGCGAGAGGGAGACCCAGTACTTC. It encodes CASSLFSGSERETQYF.

This clonotype was seen a single time. The junction does not match germline at one end; this may be a read error. V gene TRBV28 combines with J gene TRBJ2-5; D might be TRBD1 (5 bases). Per germline, CDR1 MDHEN and CDR2 SYDVKM. This CDR3 comprises 15 residues. CDR3 loop: CACSPDTPGQETQYF. CDR3 in DNA: TGTGCCTGCAGTCCTGACACCCCAGGGCAAGAGACCCAGTACTTC.

This clonotype occurred many times. For the CDR3, the DNA is TGTGCCAGCAGTTTATCTGAACTAGCGGGGTTCACCGGGGAGCTGTTTTTT. Residues: CASSLSELAGFTGELFF. The rearrangement links TRBV12-3 or TRBV12-4 to TRBJ2-2; 10 bases fit TRBD2. Trimming took 2 bases from V and 4 from J; bases not matched to a gene: 7. The CDR3 totals 17 residues.

In its sample, this clonotype was seen a few times. This chain joins TRBV21-1 and TRBJ2-3; the D call in the table, TRBD1, was not verified against the DNA. TRBV21-1 is a pseudogene. This CDR3 is built from 15 residues. The CDR3 DNA is TGTGCCAGCAGCAACCCCGGACAGGGGAAGGATACGCAGTATTTT. The encoded protein is CASSNPGQGKDTQYF.

This clonotype was seen only a few times. This chain links TRBV6-1 with TRBJ2-1, with TRBD2 as a possible D gene (5 bases). Germline V gene lookup returns CDR1 MNHNS and CDR2 SASEGT. CDR3 length equals 13 residues. The V end lost 6 bases, the J end lost 8 bases, and 14 bases lay between the germline ends. For the CDR3, the DNA is TGTGCCAGCAGGAACGCCGGGGTCTATGAGCAGTTCTTC. It specifies CASRNAGVYEQFF.

This clonotype has a count of ten or more. The chain couples TRBV29-1 to TRBJ1-1; D not resolved. The V and J ends lost 4 bases and 11 bases respectively, with 14 bases between them. The CDR3 is 11 residues long. Germline V gene data show CDR1 as SQVTM and CDR2 as ANQGSEA. The CDR3 nucleotides read TGCAGCGTTGGCGGTCAGTCTGGCGCTTTCTTT. It encodes CSVGGQSGAFF. Supplemented by reference TRBV29-1 and TRBJ1-1, the full variable domain reads SAVISQKPSRDICQRGTSLTIQCQVDSQVTMMFWYRQQPGQSLTLIATANQGSEATYESGFVIDKFPISRPNLTFSTLTVSNMSPEDSSIYLCSVGGQSGAFFGQGTRLTVV.